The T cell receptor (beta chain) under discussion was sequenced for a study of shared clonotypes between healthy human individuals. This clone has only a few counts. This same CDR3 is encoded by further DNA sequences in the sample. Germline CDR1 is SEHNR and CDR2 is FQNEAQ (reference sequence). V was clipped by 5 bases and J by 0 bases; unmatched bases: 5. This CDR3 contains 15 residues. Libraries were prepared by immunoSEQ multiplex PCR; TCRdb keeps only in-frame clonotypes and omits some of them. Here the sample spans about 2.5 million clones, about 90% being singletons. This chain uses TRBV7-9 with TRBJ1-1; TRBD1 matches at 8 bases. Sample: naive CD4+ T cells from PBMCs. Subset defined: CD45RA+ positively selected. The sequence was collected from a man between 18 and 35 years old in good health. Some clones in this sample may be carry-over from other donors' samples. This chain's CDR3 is CASSPRQGLNTEAFF. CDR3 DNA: TGTGCCAGCAGCCCTCGACAGGGGTTGAACACTGAAGCTTTCTTT.